This T cell receptor (beta chain) appears in the sequencing data of a study of blood T cell repertoires in COVID-19. Study at large: The samples span acute and convalescent COVID-19 from the United States, Italy and Spain.

This table comes from immunoSEQ multiplex PCR, and its TCRdb copy is limited to in-frame clones, with some not included. The table lists some 240,000 clones, approximately 79% of them singletons. Trimming removed 2 bases from V and 2 bases from J, with 8 bases in between. Germline values: CDR1 SGHTA, CDR2 FQGNSA. The CDR3 totals 14 residues. The receptor was derived from a man aged 25-45 years with acute COVID-19. The sequenced material came from PBMCs or T cells enriched from blood (not recorded which). The chain combines TRBV7-2 with TRBJ2-3; D is unclear. The CDR3 is CASSLSRYTDTQYF. Here the CDR3 DNA reads TGTGCCAGCAGCTTAAGCCGGTACACAGATACGCAGTATTTT.